This TCR beta chain emerged from a study of post-analysis software for immune sequencing data. Comments on this clonotype: What it recognizes is unknown.

CDR1 SGDLS and CDR2 YYNGEE come from the germline V gene. The CDR3 totals 15 residues. The J segment lost 5 bases and the V segment lost 3 bases, leaving 6 bases of the junction unmatched. Unique molecular identifiers had been added to the TCR beta cDNA libraries. From the PCR reads, TCRdb called clonotypes with MiXCR, one entry per CDR3 protein. The data hold more than 350,000 distinct CDR3 sequences, with about 39% observed a single time. Notes on the study in general: Significantly lower normalized Chao1 diversity was found in patients with multiple sclerosis relative to controls. Five TRBV segments, including TRBV5-6, TRBV5-1 and TRBV20-1, were more frequent in patients than controls.

This sequence originates from a girl aged 2 to 9 with multiple sclerosis. The V call is TRBV9, the J call TRBJ2-5; TRBD1 matches 11 bases. Sequenced input: blood. Here the CDR3 reads CASSAGTGGWETQYF. Here the CDR3 DNA reads TGTGCCAGCAGCGCAGGGACAGGGGGATGGGAGACCCAGTACTTC.